These T cell receptor beta chains were read from a single sample in a study of blood T cell repertoires in COVID-19. Measured with immunoSEQ multiplex PCR; TCRdb has only the in-frame clones, and not every one. The sample contains some 300,000 clones, under 90% of which appear only once. The sample taken for sequencing was PBMCs or T cells enriched from blood (not recorded which). The receptors were gathered from a woman in her forties or fifties who had been exposed to COVID-19. CDR3s include the opening cysteine and the closing phenylalanine or tryptophan. D genes are given only for firm matches. Not every row has a clone size; where given, it reads once, few, many or a size class.

D,J,size,V,DNA,CDR3
-,TRBJ2-1,once,TRBV6-4,TGTGCCAGCAAAGTGGCTAGCTCCTACAATGAGCAGTTCTTC,CASKVASSYNEQFF
TRBD2,TRBJ2-2,-,TRBV7-8,TGTGCCAGCCGTGGGGGGGTGATTATTCTTGGGACCGGGGAGCTGTTTTTT,CASRGGVIILGTGELFF
-,TRBJ2-1,-,TRBV19,TGTGCCAGTAGTATAGAACATCTCTACAATGAGCAGTTCTTC,CASSIEHLYNEQFF
TRBD1,TRBJ1-2,-,TRBV9,TGTGCCAGCAGCGTAGGGGACAGGGGGCCCGTTTGGTATGGCTACACCTTC,CASSVGDRGPVWYGYTF
TRBD2,TRBJ2-2,-,TRBV5-1,TGCGCCAGCAGCTTGACTAGCGGGGGGGCCGGCACCGGGGAGCTGTTTTTT,CASSLTSGGAGTGELFF
TRBD1,TRBJ2-5,-,TRBV5-4,TGTGCCAGCAGCTCGTCCGACAGGGGGCGAGGAGAGACCCAGTACTTC,CASSSSDRGRGETQYF
-,TRBJ1-6,-,TRBV19,TGTGCCAGTAAGGATAGTGGCAGGGAACTTTCACCCCTCCACTTT,CASKDSGRELSPLHF
-,TRBJ2-2,few,TRBV15,TGTGCCACCAGCAGAGACTCTTCCTATACCGGGGAGCTGTTTTTT,CATSRDSSYTGELFF
-,TRBJ1-1,once,TRBV2,TGTGCCAGCAGCGTAATGAACACTGAAGCTTTCTTT,CASSVMNTEAFF
TRBD1,TRBJ1-1,-,TRBV27,TGTGCCAGCAGTATCATAGGGGCAGGGGGCTTAACTGAAGCTTTCTTT,CASSIIGAGGLTEAFF
-,TRBJ2-7,once,TRBV28,TGTGCCAGCAGTTTCCTGGACAGAGTTTACGAGCAGTACTTC,CASSFLDRVYEQYF
-,TRBJ1-5,-,TRBV21-1,TGTGCCAGCAGCATGAGGGTGAGAGAGCTAAATCAGCCCCAGCATTTT,CASSMRVRELNQPQHF
-,TRBJ1-2,-,TRBV28,TGTGCCAGCAGTCCCCTCTCGGACAGCGGCCTTTCCTATGGCTACACCTTC,CASSPLSDSGLSYGYTF
-,TRBJ2-2,-,TRBV5-5,TGTGCCAGCAGCCCCGGACGGACGGGAGCCGGGGAGCTGTTTTTT,CASSPGRTGAGELFF
-,TRBJ2-7,-,TRBV20-1,TGCAGTGCAGAGACAGATTACGAGCAGTACTTC,CSAETDYEQYF
TRBD1,TRBJ1-5,-,TRBV27,TGTGCCAGCAGTCCGGGACAGGGGTTTAGTCAGCCCCAGCATTTT,CASSPGQGFSQPQHF